These 7 T cell receptor beta chains came from one sample sequenced in a study of identical twins. TCRdb used MiXCR to reprocess the 5' RACE reads, holding one entry per CDR3 protein. The sample consists of 550,000 to 700,000 distinct CDR3 sequences, about 20% of them appearing once. The same specimen was also included in a second study, on T cells expressing NK-cell markers.

The sequenced sample was PBMCs. These receptors came from a woman between 18 and 29 years old in good health.

This chain joins TRBV20-1 and TRBJ2-7, with D tentatively TRBD1 (5 bases). There are 12 residues in the CDR3. V lost 3 bases to trimming and J lost 2 bases, with 8 bases between them. CDR1 and CDR2 (germline): DFQATT, SNEGSKA (reference sequence). Written as DNA, the CDR3 is TGCAGTGCTAGTAAGGGGACCTACGAGCAGTACTTC. Its protein product is CSASKGTYEQYF.

V gene TRBV4-3 combines with J gene TRBJ1-6; 9 bases agree with TRBD1. This CDR3 contains 18 residues. The germline V gene encodes CDR1 LGHNA and CDR2 YSLEER. V dropped 0 bases and J dropped 5; count of bases not matched to a gene: 8. CDR3 sequence (DNA): TGCGCCAGCAGCCAAGATCGAGGGACAGGGATGAATAATTCACCCCTCCACTTT. Protein sequence: CASSQDRGTGMNNSPLHF.

DNA of the CDR3: TGTGCCAGCAGTTTCAGCCGACGTCATAATTCACCCCTCCACTTT. Its translation is CASSFSRRHNSPLHF. The V call is TRBV27, the J call TRBJ1-6; unclear D gene. Germline-derived CDR1 and CDR2 are MNHEY and SMNVEV (reference sequence). V lost 3 bases and J 5 bases, leaving 11 bases between the germline ends. The CDR3 spans 15 residues.

This clonotype has a count of ten or more. V gene TRBV11-2 combines with J gene TRBJ2-3, with D hard to call. Germline assignment: CDR1 SGHAT and CDR2 FQNNGV. The ends were cut back, 3 bases at V and 6 bases at J, with 7 bases in the middle. The CDR3 extends over 12 amino acids. The CDR3 is CASSLRSDTQYF. CDR3 in DNA: TGTGCCAGCAGCTTGCGTAGCGATACGCAGTATTTT.

The V call is TRBV5-6, the J call TRBJ2-2; D is tentatively TRBD1 or TRBD2 (6 bases each). Germline V gene data show CDR1 as SGHDT and CDR2 as YYEEEE. The CDR3 has 13 amino acids. Trimming pared 8 bases from V and 6 bases from J, leaving 14 bases between. The CDR3 bases are TGTGCCAGTAACCGGGGGCGAGCCGGGGAGCTGTTTTTT. Translated: CASNRGRAGELFF.

This clonotype was counted at least ten times. V gene TRBV13 combines with J gene TRBJ2-2; TRBD2 matches at 16 bases. This CDR3 region has 19 residues. The V gene end was trimmed by 8 bases and the J gene end by 5 bases; junction bases not matched to a gene: 14. CDR1 is PRHDT and CDR2 is FYEKMQ in the germline V gene (reference sequence). The CDR3 DNA reads TGTGCCAGCGCACCGGGACTAGCGGGAGGGCCACGAAGGACCGGGGAGCTGTTTTTT. Translated: CASAPGLAGGPRRTGELFF.

The V call is TRBV20-1, the J call TRBJ2-7, with 9 bases that match TRBD2. Germline V gene sequence: CDR1 DFQATT, CDR2 SNEGSKA (reference sequence). V lost 0 bases to trimming and J lost 6 bases; unmatched junction nucleotides: 6. CDR3 length: 14 amino acids. The CDR3 spells CSARDLAGGAEQYF. The CDR3 nucleotides are TGCAGTGCTAGAGATCTCGCGGGAGGGGCCGAGCAGTACTTC.